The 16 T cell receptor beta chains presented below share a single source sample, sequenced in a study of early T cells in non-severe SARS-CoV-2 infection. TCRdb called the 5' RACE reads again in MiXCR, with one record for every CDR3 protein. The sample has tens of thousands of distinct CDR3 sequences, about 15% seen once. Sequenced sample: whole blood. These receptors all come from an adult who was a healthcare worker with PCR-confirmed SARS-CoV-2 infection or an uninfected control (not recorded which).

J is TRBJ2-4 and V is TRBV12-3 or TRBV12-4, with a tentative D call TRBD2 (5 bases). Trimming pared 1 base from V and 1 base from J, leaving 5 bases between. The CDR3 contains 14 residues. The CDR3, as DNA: TGTGCCAGCAGTTTAGGAGGGGCCAAAAACATTCAGTACTTC. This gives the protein CASSLGGAKNIQYF.

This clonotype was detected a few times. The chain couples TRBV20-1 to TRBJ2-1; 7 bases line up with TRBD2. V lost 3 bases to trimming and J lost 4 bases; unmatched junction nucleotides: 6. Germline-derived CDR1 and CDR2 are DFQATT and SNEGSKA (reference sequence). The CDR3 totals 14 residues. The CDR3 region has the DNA TGCAGTGCTAGTAGGCTAGCGGTATACAATGAGCAGTTCTTC. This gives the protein CSASRLAVYNEQFF.

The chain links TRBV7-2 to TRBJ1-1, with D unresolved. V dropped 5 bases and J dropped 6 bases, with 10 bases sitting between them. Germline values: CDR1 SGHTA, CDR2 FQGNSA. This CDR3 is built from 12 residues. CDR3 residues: CASSLDGPEAFF. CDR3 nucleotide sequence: TGTGCCAGCAGCCTCGACGGCCCTGAAGCTTTCTTT.

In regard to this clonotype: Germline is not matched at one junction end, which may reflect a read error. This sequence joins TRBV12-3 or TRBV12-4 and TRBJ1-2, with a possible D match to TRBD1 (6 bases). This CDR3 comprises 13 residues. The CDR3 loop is CASSLIGGQTKLF. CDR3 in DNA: TGTGCCAGCAGTTTAATTGGAGGACAGACTAAACTTTTC.

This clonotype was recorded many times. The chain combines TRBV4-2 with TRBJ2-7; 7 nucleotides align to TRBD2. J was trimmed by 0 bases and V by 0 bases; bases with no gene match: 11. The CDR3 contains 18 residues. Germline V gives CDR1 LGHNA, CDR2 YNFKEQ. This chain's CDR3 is CASSQDLSLAEISYEQYF. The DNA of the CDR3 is TGTGCCAGCAGCCAAGATCTTTCCCTAGCGGAGATCTCCTACGAGCAGTACTTC.

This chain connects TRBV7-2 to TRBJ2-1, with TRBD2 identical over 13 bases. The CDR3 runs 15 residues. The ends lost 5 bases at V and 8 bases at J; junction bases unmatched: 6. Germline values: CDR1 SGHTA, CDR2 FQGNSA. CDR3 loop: CASSLGLAGRDEQFF. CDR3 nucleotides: TGTGCCAGCAGCCTGGGACTAGCGGGACGGGATGAGCAGTTCTTC. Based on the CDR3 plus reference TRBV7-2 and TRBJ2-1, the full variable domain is GAGVSQSPSNKVTEKGKDVELRCDPISGHTALYWYRQSLGQGLEFLIYFQGNSAPDKSGLPSDRFSAERTGGSVSTLTIQRTQQEDSAVYLCASSLGLAGRDEQFFGPGTRLTVL.

DNA for the CDR3: TGTGCCAGCAGAGACACCCGGGGCTCTAATGAAAAACTGTTTTTT. Its translation: CASRDTRGSNEKLFF. V is TRBV7-9 and J is TRBJ1-4, with a weak D call TRBD1 (5 bases). Germline V gene sequence: CDR1 SEHNR, CDR2 FQNEAQ (reference sequence). V lost 6 bases and J lost 3, with 14 bases in between. CDR3 length equals 15 residues.

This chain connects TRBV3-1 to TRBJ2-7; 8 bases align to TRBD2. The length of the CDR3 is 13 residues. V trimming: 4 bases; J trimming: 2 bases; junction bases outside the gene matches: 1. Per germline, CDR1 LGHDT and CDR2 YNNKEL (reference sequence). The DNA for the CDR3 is TGTGCCAGCAGCCGTAGCGGGGCCTACGAGCAGTACTTC. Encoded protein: CASSRSGAYEQYF.

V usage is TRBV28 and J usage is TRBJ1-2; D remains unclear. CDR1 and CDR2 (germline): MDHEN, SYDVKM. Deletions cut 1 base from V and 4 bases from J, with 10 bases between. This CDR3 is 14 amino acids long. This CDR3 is CASSLSGSPYGYTF. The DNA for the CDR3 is TGTGCCAGCAGTTTATCGGGCAGCCCCTATGGCTACACCTTC.

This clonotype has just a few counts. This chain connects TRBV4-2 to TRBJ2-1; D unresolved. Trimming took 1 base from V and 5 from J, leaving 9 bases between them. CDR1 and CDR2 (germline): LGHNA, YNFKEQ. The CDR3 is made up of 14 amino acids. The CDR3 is CASSQVVGNNEQFF. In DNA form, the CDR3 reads TGTGCCAGCAGCCAAGTAGTTGGTAACAATGAGCAGTTCTTC.

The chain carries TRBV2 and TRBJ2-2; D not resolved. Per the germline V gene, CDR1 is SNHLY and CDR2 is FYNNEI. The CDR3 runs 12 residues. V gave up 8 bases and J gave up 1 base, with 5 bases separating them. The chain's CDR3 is CASHRNTGELFF. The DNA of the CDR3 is TGTGCCAGCCACAGGAACACCGGGGAGCTGTTTTTT.

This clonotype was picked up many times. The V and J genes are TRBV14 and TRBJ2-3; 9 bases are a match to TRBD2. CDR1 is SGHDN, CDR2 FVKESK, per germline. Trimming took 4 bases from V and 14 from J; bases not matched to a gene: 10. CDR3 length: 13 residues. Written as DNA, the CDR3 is TGTGCCAGCAGCCCCCAAAGCGGGGGGATTCGGTATTTT. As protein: CASSPQSGGIRYF.

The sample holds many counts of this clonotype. CDR3 sequence reads: CASTPGQGAYEQYF. The DNA of the CDR3 is TGCGCCAGCACCCCGGGACAGGGGGCCTACGAGCAGTACTTC. V gene TRBV5-1 combines with J gene TRBJ2-7; 11 bases are a match to TRBD1. V was pared by 6 bases and J by 2 bases, with 4 bases of the junction left unmatched. The CDR3 consists of 14 residues. Germline V CDR1 and CDR2: SGHRS, YFSETQ.

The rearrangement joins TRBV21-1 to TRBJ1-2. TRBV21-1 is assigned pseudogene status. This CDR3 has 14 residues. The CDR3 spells CASSKESTAYGYTF. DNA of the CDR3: TGTGCCAGCAGCAAAGAGTCCACGGCCTATGGCTACACCTTC.

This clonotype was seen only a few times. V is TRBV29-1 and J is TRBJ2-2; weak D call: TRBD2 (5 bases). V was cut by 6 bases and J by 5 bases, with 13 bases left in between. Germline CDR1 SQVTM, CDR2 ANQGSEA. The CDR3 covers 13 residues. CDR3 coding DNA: TGCAGCGTCTCGGGGAGCCTAACCGGGGAGCTGTTTTTT. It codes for CSVSGSLTGELFF.

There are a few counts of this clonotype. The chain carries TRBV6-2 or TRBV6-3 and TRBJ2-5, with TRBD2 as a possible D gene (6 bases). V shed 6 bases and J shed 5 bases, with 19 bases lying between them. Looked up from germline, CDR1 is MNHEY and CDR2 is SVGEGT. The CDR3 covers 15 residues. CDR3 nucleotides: TGTGCCAGCAGACCCTCGGGGGAAGGGCGGGAGACCCAGTACTTC. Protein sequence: CASRPSGEGRETQYF.